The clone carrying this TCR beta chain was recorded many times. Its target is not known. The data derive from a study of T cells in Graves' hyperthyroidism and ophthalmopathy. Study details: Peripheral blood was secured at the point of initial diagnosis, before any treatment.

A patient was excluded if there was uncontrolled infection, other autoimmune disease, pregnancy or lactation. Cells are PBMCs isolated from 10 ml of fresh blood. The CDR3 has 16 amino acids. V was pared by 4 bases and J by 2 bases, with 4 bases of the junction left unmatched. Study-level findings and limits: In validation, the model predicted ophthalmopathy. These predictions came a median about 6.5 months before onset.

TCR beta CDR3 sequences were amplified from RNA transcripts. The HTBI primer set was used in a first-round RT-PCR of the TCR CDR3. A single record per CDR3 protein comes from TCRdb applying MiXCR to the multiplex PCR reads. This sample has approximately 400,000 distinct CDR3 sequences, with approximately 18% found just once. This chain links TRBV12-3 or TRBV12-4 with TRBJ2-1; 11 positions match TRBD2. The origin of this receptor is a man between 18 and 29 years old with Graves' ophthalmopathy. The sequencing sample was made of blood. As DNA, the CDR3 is TGTGCCAGCAGTTCCCGACTAGCGGGGCCCTACAATGAGCAGTTCTTC. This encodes CASSSRLAGPYNEQFF.